This section outlines one T cell receptor (beta chain) sequence together with its context. This specimen belongs to a study of blood T cell repertoires in COVID-19. Study as a whole: Some COVID-19 samples were acute and others convalescent; all came from the United States, Italy and Spain. From T cells, B-cell-depleted T cells, or PBMCs came the material, which was cDNA or gDNA.

Sequencing used immunoSEQ multiplex PCR; TCRdb keeps in-frame clones, though not all of them. The sample lists some 190,000 clones, more than 80% seen once, with 6.5% to 10% in the top ten. Sequencing was performed on peripheral blood. The receptor comes from a woman in her fifties or sixties with acute or convalescent COVID-19.

Here the CDR3 DNA reads TGTGCCAGCAGCTCGCCGGGACAGGGACGTGGCGAGCAGTACGTC. Translating gives CASSSPGQGRGEQYV. The rearrangement uses TRBV7-8 and TRBJ2-7; 9 nucleotides match TRBD1. J gave up 6 bases and V 4 bases, and 10 bases lay outside the gene matches. Germline V gene data show CDR1 as SGHVS and CDR2 as FQNEAQ. The CDR3 has 15 residues.